The sequence of this T cell receptor beta chain was determined in a study of Ad26.COV2.S vaccination and SARS-CoV-2 variants (dated by TCRdb to the early 2020s). Background for the entire study: Vaccine-arm donors came from COV1001, a multicentre, randomized, double-blind, placebo-controlled phase I-IIa trial of Ad26.COV2.S in healthy adults. Participants in the trial were split at random into five groups of five each, receiving low-dose or high-dose Ad26.COV2.S once or twice, or else placebo on both occasions. The specificity and breadth of SARS-CoV-2-reactive T cell receptors after Ad26.COV2.S vaccination were assessed by TCRbeta repertoire sequencing. Dosing of Ad26.COV2.S was intramuscular, at either 5x10^10 or 1x10^11 viral particles, delivered as one shot or as two shots spaced 56 days apart. A total of 32 samples were included in the TCR-sequenced set, comprising roughly 19 Ad26.COV2.S vaccine recipients, 5 placebo recipients and 8 SARS-CoV-2 convalescent individuals. Investigators did not know the trial group allocation while performing experiments and assessing outcomes. Results the study describes overall, beyond this receptor: According to the authors, total T cell responses may have been underestimated by the TCR breadth and depth analyses. Comparable non-spike TCR breadth was observed between vaccine and placebo recipients, consistent with only spike being contained in the vaccine. Spike-specific TCR breadth was higher in Ad26.COV2.S recipients than in placebo recipients (P = 0.0014). Comparing responses between vaccine doses or regimens was not something the study was powered to do. Substantial breadth of spike-specific CD8+ and CD4+ T cell responses was reported after vaccination.

The label giving this sample's treatment or condition can be read as: 19 received Ad26.COV2.S at low or high dose, single or two shots; about 5 received placebo; per-sample allocation not given. For vaccine and placebo recipients, the sequenced repertoires came from samples collected on day 63 after the first injection. In Cohort 1b, 20 to 25 adults aged 18-55 years were enrolled at a single site in Boston, USA, between 29 July and 7 August 2020. Ad26.COV2.S was a replication-incompetent adenovirus type 26 vector expressing a prefusion-stabilized SARS-CoV-2 spike protein from the original Wuhan strain. A remark on this clone: Its antigen is still unknown. No clone much larger than this one lies a single base away; base qualities are absent.

The germline V gene supplies CDR1 MNHEY and CDR2 SVGEGT. The CDR3 runs 15 amino acids, cysteine and phenylalanine included. Kept here is only the CDR3 DNA, which spans 45 bases and is read in frame from base 1. Clipping removes 6 bases from V and 6 bases from J, with 11 as the unmatched junction base count. The immunoSEQ Assay was used to sequence TCRbeta CDR3 regions. After extraction, genomic DNA underwent amplification by bias-controlled multiplex PCR, followed by high-throughput sequencing. In the authors' own workflow: To quantify the absolute abundance of every unique TCRbeta CDR3 region, sequences were collapsed and filtered. T cell fraction was estimated by normalizing TCRbeta template counts to usable DNA, which was measured by amplifying reference genes present in all nucleated cells. Repertoire TCRs were annotated as SARS-CoV-2-specific when V gene, CDR3 amino acid sequence and J gene were exactly matched to a known reactive TCR set. The reference SARS-CoV-2 TCR set was obtained from MIRA and was filtered for enrichment in COVID-19-positive ImmuneCODE repertoires, whereby public or cross-reactive TCRs were removed. Using the MIRA antigens, annotated TCRs were further analysed by specific ORF or by position within an ORF. Breadth was defined as annotated unique rearrangements over total unique productive rearrangements; depth was the summed frequency of those rearrangements. Two-sided Wilcoxon rank-sum tests were applied when comparing TCR breadth between groups. TCRdb obtained this table from immuneACCESS and retained in-frame rearrangements with V and J assigned. These tables miss some clones; where compared with another copy, unresolved V genes account for less than half of the shortfall, and the remainder is unexplained. D and trimming were read from the DNA, whereas the V and J calls and clone size are those reported in that table. The sample includes hundreds of thousands of clones, with around nine tenths observed a single time. Jointly, the top ten make up just under 5% of the sample.

The clonotype originates from a person aged 18-60 years who received the Ad26.COV2.S COVID-19 vaccine or a placebo. The material sequenced was peripheral blood, taken in a trial of Ad26.COV2.S vaccine versus placebo. The V and J genes are TRBV6-2 or TRBV6-3 and TRBJ2-1, and 7 bases in between align with TRBD1. The sequenced DNA: TGTGCCAGCAGCCCAACAGGGGAAGTGGTCAATGAGCAGTTCTTC. It encodes CASSPTGEVVNEQFF.